This T cell receptor (beta chain) was sequenced during a study of T-cell memory formation after mild COVID-19. Study-wide points: Pre-infection memory held some responding clones, suggesting pre-existing cross-reactive T cells responded. Among clones peaking at day 37 in the second wave, SARS-CoV-2 specificity remained unconfirmed. Clones that shrank (day 15 to 85) were balanced CD4/CD8, whereas later expanders leaned CD4+.

The TCR alpha and TCR beta cDNA libraries, bearing sample barcodes and UMIs, were generated by 5'RACE using constant-segment primers. TCRdb redid the calling of the 5' RACE reads with MiXCR, one entry per CDR3 protein. In the table there are roughly 250,000 distinct CDR3 sequences, less than 20% of which are singletons. This clonotype was found a few times. The antigen remains unidentified. This CDR3 has 13 residues. CDR1 SQVTM and CDR2 ANQGSEA come from the germline V gene. Deletions cut 6 bases from V and 7 bases from J, with 15 bases between. J is TRBJ2-2 and V is TRBV29-1; D possibly matches TRBD1 or TRBD2 (5 bases each). This sequence was found in a man aged 18 to 29 who had mild COVID-19 (a few samples of this study predate the infection). Cell type and time point are not known. The sample taken for sequencing was PBMCs or a T cell subset sorted from them (not recorded which). The chain's CDR3 is CSVPEGTIGELFF. In DNA form, the CDR3 reads TGCAGCGTCCCTGAAGGGACCATCGGGGAGCTGTTTTTT.